Given below is one T cell receptor (beta chain) in context. The antigen is not known. Profiling relied on immunoSEQ multiplex PCR, and the TCRdb table lists in-frame clones only, not all of them. The data hold approximately 350,000 clones, with about four fifths observed a single time. Treatment meaning: 15 to 20 received Ad26.COV2.S at low or high dose, single or two shots; a few received placebo; per-sample allocation not given. Each sample was drawn 63 days after the first injection (of vaccine or placebo). This Boston cohort included adults aged 18-55 years. The vaccine antigen was prefusion-stabilized Wuhan SARS-CoV-2 spike. This entry comes from a study of Ad26.COV2.S vaccination and SARS-CoV-2 variants. As for the study in general: In the COV1001 trial, the donor was in the Ad26.COV2.S arm.

General study results and limits: Breadth, reportedly substantial, characterized the spike-specific CD8+ and CD4+ T cell responses after vaccination.

The source is a person aged 18 to 59 who received the Ad26.COV2.S COVID-19 vaccine or a placebo. Material: peripheral blood, obtained in a trial of Ad26.COV2.S vaccine versus placebo.

Here the CDR3 DNA reads TGTGCCAGCAGCCCTACCCCCGGGACAGACGGAGCCTACGAGCAGTACTTC. Encoded protein: CASSPTPGTDGAYEQYF. V usage is TRBV7-9 and J usage is TRBJ2-7, with 7 bases identical to TRBD1. Germline V gene sequence: CDR1 SEHNR, CDR2 FQNEAQ (reference sequence). The CDR3 has 17 amino acids. J lost 2 bases, V lost 5 bases, and 15 bases had no gene match.